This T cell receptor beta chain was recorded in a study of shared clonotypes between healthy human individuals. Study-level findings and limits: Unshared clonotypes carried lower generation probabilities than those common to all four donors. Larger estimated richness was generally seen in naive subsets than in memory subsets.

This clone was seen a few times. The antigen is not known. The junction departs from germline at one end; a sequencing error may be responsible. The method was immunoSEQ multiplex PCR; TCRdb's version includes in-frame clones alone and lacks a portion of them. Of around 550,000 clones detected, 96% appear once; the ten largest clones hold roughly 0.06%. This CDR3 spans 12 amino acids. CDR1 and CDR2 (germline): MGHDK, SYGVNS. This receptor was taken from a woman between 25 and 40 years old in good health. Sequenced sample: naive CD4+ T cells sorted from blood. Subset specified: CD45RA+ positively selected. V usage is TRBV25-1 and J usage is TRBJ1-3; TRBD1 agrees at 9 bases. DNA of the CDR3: TGTGCCAGCAGTGACGAACAGGGGGCGTACCGTTTT. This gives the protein CASSDEQGAYRF.